This T cell receptor beta chain was documented in a study of blood T cell repertoires in COVID-19. Here immunoSEQ multiplex PCR was the method, and the copy in TCRdb shows in-frame clones only, minus some. In the table there are some 240,000 clones, 90% of which are singletons. The length of the CDR3 is 16 residues. Trimming left V 6 bases short and J 2 bases short, with 18 bases between. Germline V gene lookup returns CDR1 SGHDT and CDR2 YYEEEE. The sequenced material came from peripheral blood. This sequence joins TRBV5-6 and TRBJ1-3; D is possibly TRBD1 (5 bases). The sequence came from an older woman with COVID-19, enrolled during active disease. CDR3 residues: CASTKGAGIPGNTIYF. CDR3 nucleotides: TGTGCCAGCACCAAGGGCGCAGGGATCCCTGGAAACACCATATATTTT.